This T cell receptor beta chain was found in a study of blood T cells in healthy people across ages (dated by TCRdb to between 2015 and 2016). Regarding the research as a whole: In model experiments, template switching captured roughly one uniquely barcoded TCR beta cDNA molecule for every two T cells. Age-related changes in TCR beta repertoire diversity were measured in the study by deep sequencing normalized with unique cDNA molecular identifiers. Four age groups were formed from the donors: young (average approximately 15 years), middle-aged (more than 35), aged (over 55) and long-lived (around 82). To avoid experimental bias, donors of different ages were distributed randomly across sequencing lanes. For two donors (one aged 18 to 30 and one aged 80 or older), the study analyzed two additional independent replicas of 1 million unique cDNA reads from the same blood draw. Results the study describes overall, beyond this receptor: There was a strong correlation between observed TCR beta diversity and the percentage of naive T cells measured by flow cytometry. Conclusive comparison of naive and antigen-experienced compartments was prevented by the profiling of bulk unsorted PBMCs. Observed TCR beta diversity per million T cells fell roughly linearly with age, and a significant reduction was already apparent by age around 39. Estimates of total diversity from one million sequenced T cells were regarded as lower bounds and underestimates. Because donor CMV infection status was unknown, age-related changes in expanded clonotypes were potentially confounded. Compared with the aged group, the long-lived group had more naive CD4+ T cells, fewer expanded clones and increased TCR diversity, suggesting age selection.

Library preparation employed 5' RACE. Sequencer: Illumina HiSeq 2500. A second PCR of roughly 6 to 11 cycles was run with a J-beta primer mix and a sample-barcoded 5' primer. Each TCR beta cDNA molecule received a unique molecular identifier from a template-switch 5' adaptor carrying 12 random nucleotides. At least 2.5 million CDR3-containing paired-end reads were obtained from each sample. First-strand cDNA synthesis was performed from all RNA using the Mint cDNA synthesis kit, with priming by a TRBC-specific oligonucleotide. Following uracil-DNA glycosylase treatment, all cDNA underwent a first 18-cycle PCR with the universal primers M1SS and BC2_uni_R. Processing in the source paper ran as follows. Normalization of each sample was performed by random selection of 1 million high-quality reads, each carrying a distinct molecular identifier. Instead of being binned into consensus sequences, reads that shared molecular identifiers were thrown out. CDR3 identification, clonotype clustering and error correction used MiTCR with a Q25 quality threshold and the strictest error-elimination algorithm. A nonparametric unseen species model with Euler transformation was used to estimate a lower bound on total TCR beta diversity. Through fastp at Q25 and MiXCR, TCRdb rebuilt clones from the public reads, retaining in-frame beta chains. CDR3 protein duplicates are merged, each entry listing the most common genes and DNA. The V and J calls and clone size are TCRdb's, not the authors'. This sample holds about 800,000 distinct CDR3 sequences; about half were observed only once. Roughly 18% of the sample is in the top ten clones.

To note about this clonotype: Its antigen is not yet known. One base away there is no much larger clone; base qualities are not given.

The donors were roughly 40 Caucasian individuals from Russia, aged 6 to 90 years, who were systemically healthy. Each donor gave 8 to 10 milliliters of peripheral blood, drawn into EDTA-treated Vacutainer tubes. Ficoll-Paque density-gradient centrifugation was used to isolate PBMCs, with at least 7 million per sample. Total RNA was extracted from PBMCs with Trizol reagent, with at least 5.5 micrograms obtained per sample. For every donor, flow cytometry on a PBMC aliquot measured the percentage of naive CD45RAhigh/CD27high T cells. The CDR3, cysteine through phenylalanine, is 13 amino acids long. The read is trimmed to its CDR3 DNA, 39 bases read in frame from base 1. V is clipped by 6 bases and J by 1 base, and the sequence between their germline boundaries is 8 bases long. CDR1 and CDR2, per the germline V gene, are MNHEY and SVGEGT.

This TCR was sampled from a man aged 80 or over in good health. The sequence joins TRBV6-2 or TRBV6-3 to TRBJ2-3; the D gene lacks a confident call. The sample consisted of blood. The CDR3 has the sequence CASRWTGTDTQYF. The DNA sequence is given as TGTGCCAGCAGGTGGACGGGCACAGATACGCAGTATTTT.